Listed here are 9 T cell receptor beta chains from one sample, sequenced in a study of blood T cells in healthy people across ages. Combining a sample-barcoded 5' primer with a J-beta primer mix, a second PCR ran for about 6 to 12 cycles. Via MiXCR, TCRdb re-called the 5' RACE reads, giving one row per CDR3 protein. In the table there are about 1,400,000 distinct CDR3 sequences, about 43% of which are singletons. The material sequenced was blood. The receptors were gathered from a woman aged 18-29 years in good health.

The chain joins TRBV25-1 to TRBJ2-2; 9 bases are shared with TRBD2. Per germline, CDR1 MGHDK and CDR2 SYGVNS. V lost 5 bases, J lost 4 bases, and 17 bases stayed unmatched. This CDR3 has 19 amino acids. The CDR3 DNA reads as TGTGCCAGCAGTCCGTCGAATCCGGTTAGCGGGAGTATCACCGGGGAGCTGTTTTTT. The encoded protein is CASSPSNPVSGSITGELFF.

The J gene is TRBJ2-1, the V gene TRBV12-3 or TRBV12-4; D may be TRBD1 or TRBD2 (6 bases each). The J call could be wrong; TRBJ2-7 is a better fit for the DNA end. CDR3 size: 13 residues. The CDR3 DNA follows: TGTGCCAGCAGTTTTGAGGGGGGCAATGAGCAGTACTTC. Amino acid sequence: CASSFEGGNEQYF.

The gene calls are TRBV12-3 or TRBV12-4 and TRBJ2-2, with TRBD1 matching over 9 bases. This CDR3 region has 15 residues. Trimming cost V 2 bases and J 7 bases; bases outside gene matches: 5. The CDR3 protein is CASSLRDRVVGELFF. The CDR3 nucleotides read TGTGCCAGCAGTTTACGGGACAGGGTAGTCGGGGAGCTGTTTTTT.

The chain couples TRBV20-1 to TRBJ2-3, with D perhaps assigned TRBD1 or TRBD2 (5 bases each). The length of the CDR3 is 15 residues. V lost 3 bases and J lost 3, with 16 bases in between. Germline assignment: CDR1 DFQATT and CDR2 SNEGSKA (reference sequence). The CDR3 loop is CSASATGRWTDTQYF. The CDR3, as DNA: TGCAGTGCTAGTGCGACGGGACGATGGACAGATACGCAGTATTTT.

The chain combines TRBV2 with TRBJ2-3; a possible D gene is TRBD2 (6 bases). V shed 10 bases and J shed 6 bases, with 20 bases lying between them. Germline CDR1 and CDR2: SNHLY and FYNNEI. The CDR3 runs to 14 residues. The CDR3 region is CATRRLLASDTQYF. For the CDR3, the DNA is TGTGCCACCCGGCGGTTACTAGCAAGTGATACGCAGTATTTT.

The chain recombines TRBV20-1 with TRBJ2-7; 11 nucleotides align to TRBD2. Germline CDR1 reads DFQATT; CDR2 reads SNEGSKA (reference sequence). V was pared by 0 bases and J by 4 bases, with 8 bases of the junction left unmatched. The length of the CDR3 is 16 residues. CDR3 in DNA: TGCAGTGCTAGAGATCAACTAGCGGGAGCCTCTTACGAGCAGTACTTC. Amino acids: CSARDQLAGASYEQYF.

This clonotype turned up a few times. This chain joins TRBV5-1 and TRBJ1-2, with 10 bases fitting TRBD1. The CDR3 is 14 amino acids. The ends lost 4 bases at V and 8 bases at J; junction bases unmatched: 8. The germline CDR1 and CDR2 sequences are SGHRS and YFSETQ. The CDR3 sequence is CASSPLGQGGGYTF. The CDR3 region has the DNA TGCGCCAGCAGCCCGCTCGGACAGGGGGGCGGCTACACCTTC.

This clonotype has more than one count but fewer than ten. The CDR3 DNA follows: TGTGCCAGCAGGGGGAGGAGCGGGAGCTACGAGCAGTACTTC. Its translation: CASRGRSGSYEQYF. V is TRBV12-3 or TRBV12-4 and J is TRBJ2-7, with 8 bases matching TRBD2. This CDR3 comprises 14 residues. V lost 6 bases and J lost 3; bases outside the gene matches: 7.

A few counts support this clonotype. The CDR3 region is CSARPDSYEQYF. CDR3 bases: TGCAGTGCTAGACCGGATTCCTACGAGCAGTACTTC. The J gene is TRBJ2-7, the V gene TRBV20-1; D gene unclear. Trimming removed 2 bases at V and 1 base at J, with 6 bases between. From germline, CDR1 is DFQATT and CDR2 SNEGSKA (reference sequence). The CDR3 contains 12 residues.